Listed below are T cell receptor beta chains from one sample, sequenced in a study of CD8 T cells in ankylosing spondylitis. TCRdb reprocessed the 5' RACE reads via MiXCR and lists one record per CDR3 protein. The sample contains tens of thousands of distinct CDR3 sequences, 2% to 3% of which appear only once. The sample comprised blood, either unsorted or a sorted T cell fraction (not recorded which). Receptors were obtained from a female donor with ankylosing spondylitis or in good health (not recorded which). Both conserved end residues are part of each CDR3. The D gene is left open where the match is weak. Size is omitted from some rows. Given values are once, few, many or a class for expanded clones.

clone size: many
D gene: .
J gene: TRBJ2-5
V gene: TRBV9
CDR3 protein: CASSVGVGHQETQYF
CDR3 DNA: TGTGCCAGCAGCGTCGGAGTTGGACACCAAGAGACCCAGTACTTC

clone size: many
D gene: TRBD1
J gene: TRBJ1-6
V gene: TRBV9
CDR3 protein: CASSVDASGTALGPLHF
CDR3 DNA: TGTGCCAGCAGCGTAGACGCCTCCGGGACAGCCCTAGGACCCCTCCACTTT

clone size: many
D gene: .
J gene: TRBJ2-3
V gene: TRBV9
CDR3 protein: CASRAGQTDTQYF
CDR3 DNA: TGTGCCAGCAGGGCGGGACAGACAGATACGCAGTATTTT

clone size: many
D gene: .
J gene: TRBJ2-1
V gene: TRBV9
CDR3 protein: CASSVVPGTSYNEQFF
CDR3 DNA: TGTGCCAGCAGCGTAGTACCAGGCACTTCCTACAATGAGCAGTTCTTC

clone size: many
D gene: .
J gene: TRBJ1-1
V gene: TRBV9
CDR3 protein: CASSGGEPRTEAFF
CDR3 DNA: TGTGCCAGCAGCGGTGGGGAACCACGGACTGAAGCTTTCTTT

clone size: many
D gene: TRBD1
J gene: TRBJ2-5
V gene: TRBV9
CDR3 protein: CASSAQTGPQETQYF
CDR3 DNA: TGTGCCAGCAGCGCCCAGACAGGGCCACAAGAGACCCAGTACTTC

clone size: many
D gene: .
J gene: TRBJ1-2
V gene: TRBV9
CDR3 protein: CASSVLGDYGYTF
CDR3 DNA: TGTGCCAGCAGCGTATTGGGTGACTATGGCTACACCTTC

clone size: many
D gene: .
J gene: TRBJ2-7
V gene: TRBV9
CDR3 protein: CASSLGQGGYEQYF
CDR3 DNA: TGTGCCAGCAGCCTAGGGCAGGGGGGTTACGAGCAGTACTTC

clone size: many
D gene: TRBD2
J gene: TRBJ2-3
V gene: TRBV9
CDR3 protein: CASSAGTSVGTQYF
CDR3 DNA: TGTGCCAGCAGCGCCGGGACTAGCGTGGGTACGCAGTATTTT

clone size: many
D gene: TRBD1
J gene: TRBJ1-2
V gene: TRBV9
CDR3 protein: CASSPRDRGGYGYTF
CDR3 DNA: TGTGCCAGCAGCCCACGGGACAGGGGAGGCTATGGCTACACCTTC

clone size: many
D gene: TRBD1
J gene: TRBJ2-7
V gene: TRBV9
CDR3 protein: CASSPRQGAYEQYF
CDR3 DNA: TGTGCCAGCAGCCCCCGGCAGGGGGCCTACGAGCAGTACTTC

clone size: .
D gene: .
J gene: TRBJ1-4
V gene: TRBV9
CDR3 protein: CASSGGQLTNEKLFF
CDR3 DNA: TGTGCCAGCAGCGGAGGACAGCTAACTAATGAAAAACTGTTTTTT

clone size: many
D gene: TRBD2
J gene: TRBJ2-2
V gene: TRBV9
CDR3 protein: CASSVDWTSGTGGTGELFF
CDR3 DNA: TGTGCCAGCAGCGTAGATTGGACTAGCGGGACCGGGGGAACCGGGGAGCTGTTTTTT

clone size: many
D gene: TRBD1
J gene: TRBJ2-6
V gene: TRBV9
CDR3 protein: CASSPRQGQNSGANVLTF
CDR3 DNA: TGTGCCAGCAGCCCCCGACAGGGCCAAAACTCTGGGGCCAACGTCCTGACTTTC

clone size: many
D gene: TRBD2
J gene: TRBJ2-5
V gene: TRBV9
CDR3 protein: CASTVGLAGAETQYF
CDR3 DNA: TGTGCCAGCACGGTAGGACTAGCGGGTGCGGAGACCCAGTACTTC

clone size: many
D gene: .
J gene: TRBJ2-6
V gene: TRBV9
CDR3 protein: CASSTRSAGANVLTF
CDR3 DNA: TGTGCCAGCAGCACAAGGTCGGCGGGGGCCAACGTCCTGACTTTC

clone size: many
D gene: .
J gene: TRBJ2-1
V gene: TRBV9
CDR3 protein: CASSVELVSSYNEQFF
CDR3 DNA: TGTGCCAGCAGCGTAGAGTTGGTCAGCTCCTACAATGAGCAGTTCTTC

clone size: many
D gene: TRBD2
J gene: TRBJ2-3
V gene: TRBV9
CDR3 protein: CASSVAGGRLDTQYF
CDR3 DNA: TGTGCCAGCAGCGTAGCGGGCGGGAGATTGGATACGCAGTATTTT

clone size: many
D gene: .
J gene: TRBJ2-2
V gene: TRBV9
CDR3 protein: CASSVEGRSNTGELFF
CDR3 DNA: TGTGCCAGCAGCGTAGAAGGCAGGTCGAACACCGGGGAGCTGTTTTTT

clone size: many
D gene: .
J gene: TRBJ2-2
V gene: TRBV9
CDR3 protein: CASSGRTTTGELFF
CDR3 DNA: TGTGCCAGCAGCGGACGGACTACCACCGGGGAGCTGTTTTTT

clone size: many
D gene: TRBD1
J gene: TRBJ2-1
V gene: TRBV9
CDR3 protein: CASSPGQGKYDNEQFF
CDR3 DNA: TGTGCCAGCAGCCCCGGACAGGGGAAGTATGACAATGAGCAGTTCTTC

clone size: many
D gene: .
J gene: TRBJ1-1
V gene: TRBV9
CDR3 protein: CASSRRVHTEAFF
CDR3 DNA: TGTGCCAGCAGCCGCCGGGTTCACACTGAAGCTTTCTTT

clone size: many
D gene: TRBD1
J gene: TRBJ2-3
V gene: TRBV9
CDR3 protein: CASSVDRTGVRHTQYF
CDR3 DNA: TGTGCCAGCAGCGTAGATAGGACAGGAGTTCGTCATACGCAGTATTTT

clone size: many
D gene: TRBD2
J gene: TRBJ2-1
V gene: TRBV9
CDR3 protein: CASSVAEGTSGFSYNEQFF
CDR3 DNA: TGTGCCAGCAGCGTAGCTGAGGGCACTAGCGGGTTTTCCTACAATGAGCAGTTCTTC

clone size: many
D gene: .
J gene: TRBJ1-6
V gene: TRBV9
CDR3 protein: CASSVAKDGSSYNSPLHF
CDR3 DNA: TGTGCCAGCAGCGTAGCTAAAGATGGGAGCTCCTATAATTCACCCCTCCACTTT

clone size: many
D gene: TRBD2
J gene: TRBJ2-1
V gene: TRBV9
CDR3 protein: CASSVESSGRADEQFF
CDR3 DNA: TGTGCCAGCAGCGTAGAGTCTAGCGGGAGGGCCGATGAGCAGTTCTTC

clone size: many
D gene: .
J gene: TRBJ2-1
V gene: TRBV19
CDR3 protein: CASSLFREFF
CDR3 DNA: TGTGCCAGTAGCCTCTTTAGGGAGTTCTTC

clone size: many
D gene: TRBD1
J gene: TRBJ1-1
V gene: TRBV9
CDR3 protein: CASSPPQGRNTEAFF
CDR3 DNA: TGTGCCAGCAGCCCACCACAGGGGAGGAACACTGAAGCTTTCTTT

clone size: many
D gene: TRBD2
J gene: TRBJ2-1
V gene: TRBV9
CDR3 protein: CASSVAPLGEAGVVYNEQFF
CDR3 DNA: TGTGCCAGCAGCGTAGCCCCCCTTGGGGAAGCGGGAGTTGTCTACAATGAGCAGTTCTTC

clone size: many
D gene: .
J gene: TRBJ1-5
V gene: TRBV9
CDR3 protein: CASSVGTDQPQHF
CDR3 DNA: TGTGCCAGCAGCGTAGGGACAGATCAGCCCCAGCATTTT

clone size: many
D gene: TRBD1
J gene: TRBJ2-3
V gene: TRBV9
CDR3 protein: CASSVMGQVTDTQYF
CDR3 DNA: TGTGCCAGCAGCGTAATGGGACAGGTCACAGATACGCAGTATTTT

clone size: many
D gene: TRBD1
J gene: TRBJ2-5
V gene: TRBV9
CDR3 protein: CASKTGTGPRETQYF
CDR3 DNA: TGTGCCAGCAAAACCGGGACAGGGCCTCGGGAGACCCAGTACTTC

clone size: many
D gene: TRBD2
J gene: TRBJ2-1
V gene: TRBV9
CDR3 protein: CASSVAPGTSGRDQFF
CDR3 DNA: TGTGCCAGCAGCGTAGCCCCCGGTACTAGCGGGAGGGACCAGTTCTTC

clone size: many
D gene: .
J gene: TRBJ2-1
V gene: TRBV9
CDR3 protein: CASSAYEYNEQFF
CDR3 DNA: TGTGCCAGCAGCGCGTATGAATACAATGAGCAGTTCTTC

clone size: many
D gene: .
J gene: TRBJ1-5
V gene: TRBV9
CDR3 protein: CASNEVGYSNQPQHF
CDR3 DNA: TGTGCCAGCAACGAGGTGGGGTATAGCAATCAGCCCCAGCATTTT

clone size: many
D gene: TRBD2
J gene: TRBJ2-3
V gene: TRBV9
CDR3 protein: CASSEGTRGDGTDTQYF
CDR3 DNA: TGTGCCAGCAGCGAGGGGACTAGGGGAGACGGCACAGATACGCAGTATTTT

clone size: many
D gene: TRBD2
J gene: TRBJ2-5
V gene: TRBV9
CDR3 protein: CASSVEAGEGETQYF
CDR3 DNA: TGTGCCAGCAGCGTAGAGGCGGGAGAAGGCGAGACCCAGTACTTC

clone size: many
D gene: .
J gene: TRBJ2-1
V gene: TRBV9
CDR3 protein: CASSVVGSSNEQFF
CDR3 DNA: TGTGCCAGCAGCGTAGTCGGATCCTCCAATGAGCAGTTCTTC

clone size: many
D gene: TRBD1
J gene: TRBJ2-2
V gene: TRBV9
CDR3 protein: CASSVDRATGELFF
CDR3 DNA: TGTGCCAGCAGCGTCGACAGGGCTACCGGGGAGCTGTTTTTT

clone size: medium-sized
D gene: .
J gene: TRBJ1-2
V gene: TRBV9
CDR3 protein: CASSAPWLWGYTF
CDR3 DNA: TGTGCCAGCAGCGCCCCATGGTTGTGGGGCTACACCTTC

clone size: many
D gene: .
J gene: TRBJ1-2
V gene: TRBV9
CDR3 protein: CASSPTRDGSYGYTF
CDR3 DNA: TGTGCCAGCAGCCCTACCAGGGATGGCAGCTATGGCTACACCTTC

clone size: many
D gene: TRBD1
J gene: TRBJ1-1
V gene: TRBV9
CDR3 protein: CASSVNTDLDRGRTEAFF
CDR3 DNA: TGTGCCAGCAGCGTGAATACTGACCTGGACAGGGGGCGAACTGAAGCTTTCTTT

clone size: medium-sized
D gene: .
J gene: TRBJ2-7
V gene: TRBV9
CDR3 protein: CASSANGFEQYF
CDR3 DNA: TGTGCCAGCAGCGCCAACGGGTTCGAGCAGTACTTC

clone size: many
D gene: .
J gene: TRBJ2-2
V gene: TRBV9
CDR3 protein: CASSVGAAEGAGELFF
CDR3 DNA: TGTGCCAGCAGCGTAGGGGCGGCTGAGGGGGCCGGGGAGCTGTTTTTT

clone size: many
D gene: .
J gene: TRBJ1-1
V gene: TRBV9
CDR3 protein: CASSAQANTEAFF
CDR3 DNA: TGTGCCAGCAGCGCACAGGCGAACACTGAAGCTTTCTTT

clone size: many
D gene: TRBD2
J gene: TRBJ2-4
V gene: TRBV9
CDR3 protein: CASSVGGGPNSGNIQYF
CDR3 DNA: TGTGCCAGCAGCGTAGGCGGGGGGCCCAACTCGGGTAACATTCAGTACTTC

clone size: many
D gene: TRBD2
J gene: TRBJ2-1
V gene: TRBV9
CDR3 protein: CASSVGLAGDHEQFF
CDR3 DNA: TGTGCCAGCAGCGTAGGACTAGCGGGAGATCATGAGCAGTTCTTC

clone size: many
D gene: .
J gene: TRBJ2-1
V gene: TRBV9
CDR3 protein: CASSEPGLGYNEQFF
CDR3 DNA: TGTGCCAGCAGCGAACCGGGACTGGGATACAATGAGCAGTTCTTC

clone size: many
D gene: .
J gene: TRBJ1-6
V gene: TRBV9
CDR3 protein: CASSVYSRSNSPLHF
CDR3 DNA: TGTGCCAGCAGCGTATATTCAAGGAGCAATTCACCCCTCCACTTT

clone size: many
D gene: TRBD1
J gene: TRBJ2-3
V gene: TRBV9
CDR3 protein: CASSQGQSSTDTQYF
CDR3 DNA: TGTGCCAGCAGCCAGGGACAGTCTAGCACAGATACGCAGTATTTT